The clone carrying this T cell receptor (beta chain) occurred a few times. Its antigen is as yet unknown. The PCR used 60 Vbeta and 13 Jbeta primers. Produced via immunoSEQ multiplex PCR; TCRdb's table is partial and in-frame only. The sample includes approximately 73,000 clones, 63% of them seen just once. This sample was included in a study of cytomegalovirus exposure and HLA in healthy donors. Study findings and constraints: Roughly uniform sequencing depth across donors was assumed, possibly incorrectly. Among the CMV-associated chains, a few were confirmed in vitro as specific for CMV antigens. There were some V segments, including TRBV6-2 and TRBV6-3, excluded as indistinguishable.

After removal of 1 base from V and 3 bases from J, the junction contained 4 bases not matched to a gene. Germline V gene data show CDR1 as MNHNS and CDR2 as SASEGT. CDR3 length equals 15 residues. The sequenced sample was PBMCs. The chain recombines TRBV6-1 with TRBJ2-5; 8 bases map to TRBD2. This sequence was found in a man between 25 and 39 years old in good health and CMV-seropositive. The CDR3 DNA sequence: TGTGCCAGCAGTGAAGACAGCGGGAGAAAAGAGACCCAGTACTTC. It encodes CASSEDSGRKETQYF.